This T cell receptor beta chain was captured by sequencing in a study of shared clonotypes between healthy human individuals. Study context: A donor's plate count was three for CD4 naive and three for CD4 memory; CD8 naive had two and CD8 memory one.

The CDR3 length is 16 residues. Trimming took 3 bases from V and 3 from J, leaving 16 bases between them. CDR1 MDHEN and CDR2 SYDVKM come from the germline V gene. From CD4+ cells came CD45RA+ naive and CD45RA-negative memory subsets. The material for each subset, its genomic DNA, was split evenly across several immunoSEQ plates. Sequencing was performed with immunoSEQ multiplex PCR; in TCRdb, only in-frame clones are kept and a portion is missing. The table records 1.6 million or so clones, 98% of them present only once. This clone was seen only once. This chain uses TRBV28 with TRBJ2-3; the D gene is possibly TRBD1 (5 bases). This clonotype originated in a man under 40 in good health. Sequencing was done on a sample of naive CD4+ T cells sorted from blood. Subset: CD45RA+ positively selected. The CDR3 DNA reads as TGTGCCAGCAGTTTCTATACAGGTGGAGAAACAGATACGCAGTATTTT. Translated, it gives CASSFYTGGETDTQYF.